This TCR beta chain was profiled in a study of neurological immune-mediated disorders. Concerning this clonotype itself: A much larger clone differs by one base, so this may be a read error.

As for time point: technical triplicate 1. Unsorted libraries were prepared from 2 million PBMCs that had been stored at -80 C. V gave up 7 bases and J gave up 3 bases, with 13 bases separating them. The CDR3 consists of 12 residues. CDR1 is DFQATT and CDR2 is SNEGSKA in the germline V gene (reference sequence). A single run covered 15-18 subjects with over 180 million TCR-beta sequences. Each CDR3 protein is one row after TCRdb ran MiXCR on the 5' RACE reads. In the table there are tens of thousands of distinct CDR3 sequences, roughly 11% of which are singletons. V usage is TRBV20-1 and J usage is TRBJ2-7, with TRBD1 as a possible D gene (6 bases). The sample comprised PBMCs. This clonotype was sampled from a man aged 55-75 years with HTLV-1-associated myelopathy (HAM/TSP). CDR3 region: CSGDRCVYEQYF. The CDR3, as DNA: TGCAGTGGAGACAGGTGTGTCTACGAGCAGTACTTC.